This T cell receptor (beta chain) derives from a study of T cell repertoires in cytomegalovirus infection. This clonotype came up many times. V trimming: 5 bases; J trimming: 4 bases; junction bases outside the gene matches: 9. Looked up from germline, CDR1 is SNHLY and CDR2 is FYNNEI. The CDR3 is made up of 15 amino acids. TCRdb independently ran MiXCR on the reads; one entry per CDR3 protein. The data show 100,000 to 150,000 distinct CDR3 sequences, approximately 9.2% seen once. The V gene is TRBV2, the J gene TRBJ1-2; 8 bases are shared with TRBD1. Sequencing input: PBMCs. This clonotype originated in a human donor in good health (CMV status not recorded). Some clones in this sample may be carry-over from other donors' samples. CDR3 protein: CASSNPDRAGYGYTF. CDR3 coding DNA: TGTGCCAGCAGTAACCCGGACAGGGCTGGCTATGGCTACACCTTC.